The present T cell receptor beta chain was sequenced within a study of OX40 agonist ivuxolimab in advanced cancers. Study-wide background: Hepatocellular carcinoma, melanoma, renal cell or head and neck cancer was diagnosed in the dose-escalation patients. Regarding the study as a whole: Certain nonresponders additionally had low normalized T-cell clonal expansion. Partial responders at 0.1-3.0 mg/kg had among the lowest clonal expansion. Both blood CD4+ and CD8+ T cells showed clonal growth by week 6 at 0.1 to 3.0 mg/kg.

The CDR3 spans 16 residues. V dropped 0 bases and J dropped 0 bases, with 10 bases sitting between them. Germline V gene sequence: CDR1 KGHSH, CDR2 LQKENI. Sequencing was performed with immunoSEQ multiplex PCR; in TCRdb, only in-frame clones are kept and a portion is missing. This sample has about 34,000 clones; around 84% occur once, and the top ten carry 2.6%. Points on this clone: The antigen is not known.

The V and J genes are TRBV18 and TRBJ2-3, with D maybe TRBD1 (6 bases). The starting material was CD4+ or CD8+ T cells sorted from blood, obtained in a trial of the OX40 agonist ivuxolimab. This receptor was obtained from an adult with an advanced solid tumor such as melanoma, head and neck, liver or kidney cancer. This CDR3 reads CASSPPSTGSTDTQYF. In nucleotides, the CDR3 is TGTGCCAGCTCACCACCGTCTACAGGGAGCACAGATACGCAGTATTTT.